This T cell receptor beta chain was sequenced during a study of T-cell reconstitution after alpha-beta-depleted transplantation in children. Unique molecular identifiers were incorporated into the prepared TCRbeta library. TCRdb called the PCR reads again in MiXCR, with one record for every CDR3 protein. This table holds 490,000 or so distinct CDR3 sequences, around an eighth found once. This clonotype was seen ten or more times. Sequenced material: PBMCs from the stem cell graft donor, taken from the stem cell graft. The TCR sequence derives from a human donor who donated a stem cell graft to a child with combined immunodeficiency.

In DNA, the CDR3 is TGTGCCAGCAGTTTAGGCCAGGCGGGCTATGGCTACACCTTC. It translates to CASSLGQAGYGYTF. This rearrangement joins TRBV12-3 or TRBV12-4 to TRBJ1-2; D unresolved. V shed 1 base and J shed 4 bases, with 10 bases lying between them. CDR3 length: 14 residues.